Listed below are T cell receptor beta chains from one sample, sequenced in a study of beta chain features in type 1 diabetes. Some clones are missing from TCRdb's copy, which holds only in-frame ones; the method was immunoSEQ multiplex PCR. The sample has a few hundred thousand clones, roughly 24% seen once. The sequenced sample was naive CD4+ T cells from blood. All receptors come from a woman in her thirties with type 1 diabetes. The conserved cysteine and the conserved F or W are not part of the CDR3 here. Fields, in order: V gene, D gene, CDR3 protein. D genes are given only for firm matches.

V: TRBV4-1
D: NA
CDR3: ASSLPTPGAALMGAKNIQY

V: TRBV7-9
D: NA
CDR3: ASSLERGLTEAF

V: TRBV28
D: NA
CDR3: ASSAPASSPGEF

V: TRBV30
D: TRBD1
CDR3: AWSPGTGSYEQY

V: TRBV6-4
D: NA
CDR3: ASSDFPENTEAF

V: TRBV30
D: NA
CDR3: AWRRRVGLPSYEQY

V: TRBV28
D: TRBD1
CDR3: ASSSTGENYGYT

V: TRBV5-4
D: TRBD2
CDR3: ASSRGTSQETQY

V: TRBV14
D: NA
CDR3: ASSQLISYNEQF

V: TRBV6-6
D: TRBD1
CDR3: ASSNRDRGVGGYT

V: TRBV11-2
D: TRBD2
CDR3: ASSLDLSGRAPDTQY

V: TRBV15
D: TRBD2
CDR3: ATSKLAGSYEQY

V: TRBV18
D: TRBD1
CDR3: ASSSRDRRLSETQY

V: TRBV29-1
D: NA
CDR3: SVAARQDSTDTQY

V: TRBV28
D: TRBD2
CDR3: ASSSPVAGAEGTQY

V: TRBV15
D: TRBD2
CDR3: ATSRSFGTSWNEQF

V: TRBV4-1
D: TRBD2
CDR3: ASSQDVPGLAGAPYEQY

V: TRBV7-9
D: TRBD1
CDR3: ASSSDRAEADTQY

V: TRBV19
D: TRBD2
CDR3: ASSMGLATVHNEQF

V: TRBV9
D: NA
CDR3: ASTTEGTLSTDTQY

V: TRBV4-1
D: NA
CDR3: ATLPSGGMNYGYT

V: TRBV30
D: TRBD1
CDR3: AWSVRDRDNQPQH

V: TRBV29-1
D: TRBD2
CDR3: SVPRLTSRSSYNEQF

V: TRBV6-1
D: NA
CDR3: ASSDLDEQF

V: TRBV21-1
D: NA
CDR3: ASNRSQGSIYEQY

V: TRBV30
D: TRBD2
CDR3: AWRLAGGNEQY